These 8 T cell receptor beta chains were sequenced from one sample in a study of OX40 agonist ivuxolimab in advanced cancers. The table came from immunoSEQ multiplex PCR; TCRdb's copy has only in-frame clones and leaves some out. The profile shows 20,000 to 25,000 clones, over 75% of them singletons. The specimen comprised CD4+ or CD8+ T cells sorted from blood, sampled in a trial of the OX40 agonist ivuxolimab. Source of these receptors: an adult with an advanced solid tumor such as melanoma, head and neck, liver or kidney cancer.

This chain joins TRBV19 and TRBJ2-2, with TRBD2 identical over 11 bases. V dropped 3 bases and J dropped 2; count of bases not matched to a gene: 8. Germline CDR1 LNHDA, CDR2 SQIVND (reference sequence). The CDR3 loop spans 18 amino acids. The CDR3 sequence is CASSIPSTSGVNTGELFF. The CDR3 bases are TGTGCCAGTAGTATTCCATCGACTAGCGGGGTTAACACCGGGGAGCTGTTTTTT.

With respect to this clone: This likely reflects a read error, since a far larger clone is one base away. This chain links TRBV5-1 with TRBJ2-7; 8 bases line up with TRBD1. The V and J ends lost 3 bases and 4 bases, in that order; junction bases with no gene match: 0. CDR3 length: 12 residues. Germline CDR1 reads SGHRS; CDR2 reads YFSETQ. The CDR3 here is CASSWTGYEQYF. In nucleotides, the CDR3 is TGCGCCAGCAGCTGGACAGGGTACGAGCAGTACTTC.

This CDR3 reads CASSLAPGSNTEAFF. CDR3 in DNA: TGTGCCAGCAGTTTAGCCCCGGGCTCGAACACTGAAGCTTTCTTT. The chain employs TRBV28 and TRBJ1-1, with D hard to call. V was clipped by 2 bases and J by 1 base, with 11 bases between them. The CDR3 is made up of 15 amino acids. Germline lookup yields CDR1 MDHEN and CDR2 SYDVKM.

The chain combines TRBV6-1 with TRBJ2-7, with D tentatively TRBD1 or TRBD2 (5 bases each). V was pared by 8 bases and J by 3 bases, with 14 bases between. Germline loops: CDR1 MNHNS, CDR2 SASEGT. CDR3 length: 13 amino acids. CDR3 DNA sequence: TGTGCCAGCGGGGACGGACACATCTACGAGCAGTACTTC. It translates to CASGDGHIYEQYF.

V and J are TRBV6-5 and TRBJ1-4; D perhaps matches TRBD1 (6 bases). Germline V lookup: CDR1 MNHEY, CDR2 SVGAGI. Trimming shortened V by 6 bases and J by 5 bases, and 13 bases separated the two germline ends. This CDR3 spans 14 amino acids. As DNA, the CDR3 is TGTGCCAGCAGCTCCGGACAGAAGAATGAAAAACTGTTTTTT. The encoded protein is CASSSGQKNEKLFF.

The gene calls are TRBV6-1 and TRBJ2-7; 9 nucleotides match TRBD1. The CDR3 spans 14 residues. The V gene end was trimmed by 4 bases and the J gene end by 4 bases; junction bases not matched to a gene: 5. In germline, CDR1 is MNHNS, CDR2 SASEGT. The CDR3 nucleotides read TGTGCCAGCAGTGGGGACAGGGTGCCGTACGAGCAGTACTTC. The encoded protein is CASSGDRVPYEQYF.

This clone was recorded only once. The J gene is TRBJ2-7, the V gene TRBV4-1, with TRBD1 matching over 7 bases. The germline V gene has CDR1 MGHRA and CDR2 YSYEKL. V shed 3 bases and J 10 bases; nucleotides not matched to a gene: 6. The CDR3 is 12 amino acids. CDR3 in DNA: TGCGCCAGCAGCCACCATGGACAGGCACAGTACTTC. Its translation: CASSHHGQAQYF.

The genes are TRBV2 and TRBJ2-2; 16 positions match TRBD2. After removal of 0 bases from V and 5 bases from J, the junction contained 6 bases not matched to a gene. The CDR3 sequence is 19 residues long. In germline, CDR1 is SNHLY, CDR2 FYNNEI. CDR3 loop: CASSEASGLAGGPTGELFF. In DNA, the CDR3 is TGTGCCAGCAGTGAAGCCTCGGGACTAGCGGGGGGGCCGACCGGGGAGCTGTTTTTT. The full variable domain, its missing parts supplied by reference TRBV2 and TRBJ2-2, is EPEVTQTPSHQVTQMGQEVILRCVPISNHLYFYWYRQILGQKVEFLVSFYNNEISEKSEIFDDQFSVERPDGSNFTLKIRSTKLEDSAMYFCASSEASGLAGGPTGELFFGEGSRLTVL.